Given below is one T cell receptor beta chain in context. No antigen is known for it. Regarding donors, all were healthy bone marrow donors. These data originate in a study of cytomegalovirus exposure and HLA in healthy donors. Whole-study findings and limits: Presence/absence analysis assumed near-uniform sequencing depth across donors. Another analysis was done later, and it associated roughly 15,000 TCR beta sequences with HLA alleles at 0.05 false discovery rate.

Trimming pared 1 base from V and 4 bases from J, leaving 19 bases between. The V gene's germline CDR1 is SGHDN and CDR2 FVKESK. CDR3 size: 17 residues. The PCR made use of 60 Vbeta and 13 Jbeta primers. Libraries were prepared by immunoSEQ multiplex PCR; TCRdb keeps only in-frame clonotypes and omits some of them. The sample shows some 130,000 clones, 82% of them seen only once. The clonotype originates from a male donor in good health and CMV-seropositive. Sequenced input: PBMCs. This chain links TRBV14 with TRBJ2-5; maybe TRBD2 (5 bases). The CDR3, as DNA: TGTGCCAGCAGCCAAGCCCCTTCACACCGCCGGGGAGAGACCCAGTACTTC. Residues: CASSQAPSHRRGETQYF.